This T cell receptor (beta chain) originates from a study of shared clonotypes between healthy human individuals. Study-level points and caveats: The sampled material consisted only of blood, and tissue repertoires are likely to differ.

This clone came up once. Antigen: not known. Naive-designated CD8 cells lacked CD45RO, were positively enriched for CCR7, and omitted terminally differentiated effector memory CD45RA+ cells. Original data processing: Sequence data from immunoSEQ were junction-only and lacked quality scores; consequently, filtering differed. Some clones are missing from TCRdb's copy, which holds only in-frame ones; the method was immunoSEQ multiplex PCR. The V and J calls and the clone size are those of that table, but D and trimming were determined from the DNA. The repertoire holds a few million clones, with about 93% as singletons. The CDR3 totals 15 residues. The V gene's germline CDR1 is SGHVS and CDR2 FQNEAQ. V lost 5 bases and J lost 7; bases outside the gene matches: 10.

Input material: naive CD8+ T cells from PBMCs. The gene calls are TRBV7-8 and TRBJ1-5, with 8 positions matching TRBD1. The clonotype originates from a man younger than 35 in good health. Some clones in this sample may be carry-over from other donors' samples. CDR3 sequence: CASSINQGAGQPQHF. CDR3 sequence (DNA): TGTGCCAGCAGCATAAATCAGGGGGCAGGGCAGCCCCAGCATTTT.